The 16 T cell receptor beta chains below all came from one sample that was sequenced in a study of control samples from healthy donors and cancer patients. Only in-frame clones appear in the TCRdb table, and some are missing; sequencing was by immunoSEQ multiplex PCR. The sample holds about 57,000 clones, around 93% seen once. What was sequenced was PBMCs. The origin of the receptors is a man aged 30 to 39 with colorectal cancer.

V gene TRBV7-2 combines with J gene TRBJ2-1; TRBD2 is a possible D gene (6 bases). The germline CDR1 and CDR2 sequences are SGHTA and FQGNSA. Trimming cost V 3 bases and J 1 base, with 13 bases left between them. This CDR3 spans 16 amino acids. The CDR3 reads CASSFRWSGSYNEQFF. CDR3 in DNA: TGTGCCAGCAGCTTTCGGTGGAGCGGGTCCTACAATGAGCAGTTCTTC.

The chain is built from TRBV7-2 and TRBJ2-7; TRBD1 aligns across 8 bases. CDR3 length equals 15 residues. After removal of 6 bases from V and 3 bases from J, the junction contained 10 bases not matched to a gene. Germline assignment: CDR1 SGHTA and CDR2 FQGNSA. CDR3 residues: CASSAGQGRSYEQYV. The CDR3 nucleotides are TGTGCCAGCAGTGCAGGACAGGGTCGGAGCTACGAGCAGTACGTC.

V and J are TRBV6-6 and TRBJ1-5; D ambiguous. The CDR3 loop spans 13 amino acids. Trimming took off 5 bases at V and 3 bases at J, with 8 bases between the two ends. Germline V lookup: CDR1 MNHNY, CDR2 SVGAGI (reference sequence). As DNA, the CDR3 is TGTGCCAGCAGTCCCCTTCTCAATCAGCCCCAGCATTTT. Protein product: CASSPLLNQPQHF.

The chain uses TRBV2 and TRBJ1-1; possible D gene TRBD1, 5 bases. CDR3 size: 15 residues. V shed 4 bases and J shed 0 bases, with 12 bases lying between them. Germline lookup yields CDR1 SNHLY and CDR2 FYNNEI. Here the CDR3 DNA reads TGTGCCAGCAGTGGACCAGGGACGATGAACACTGAAGCTTTCTTT. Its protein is CASSGPGTMNTEAFF.

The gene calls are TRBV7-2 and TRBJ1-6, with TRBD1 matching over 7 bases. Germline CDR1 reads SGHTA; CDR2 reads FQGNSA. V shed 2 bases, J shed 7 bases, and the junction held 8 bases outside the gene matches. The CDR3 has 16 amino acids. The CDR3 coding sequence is TGTGCCAGCAGCTTAAATGGACAGGACGGAAATTCACCCCTCCACTTT. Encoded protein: CASSLNGQDGNSPLHF.

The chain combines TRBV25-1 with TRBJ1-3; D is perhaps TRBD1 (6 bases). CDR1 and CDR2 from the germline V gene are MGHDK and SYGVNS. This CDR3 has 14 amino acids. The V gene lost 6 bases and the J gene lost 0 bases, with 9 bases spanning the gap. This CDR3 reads CASSQTGSGNTIYF. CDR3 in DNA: TGTGCCAGCAGCCAGACAGGCTCTGGAAACACCATATATTTT. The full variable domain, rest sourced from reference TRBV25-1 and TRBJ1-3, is EADIYQTPRYLVIGTGKKITLECSQTMGHDKMYWYQQDPGMELHLIHYSYGVNSTEKGDLSSESTVSRIRTEHFPLTLESARPSHTSQYLCASSQTGSGNTIYFGEGSWLTVV.

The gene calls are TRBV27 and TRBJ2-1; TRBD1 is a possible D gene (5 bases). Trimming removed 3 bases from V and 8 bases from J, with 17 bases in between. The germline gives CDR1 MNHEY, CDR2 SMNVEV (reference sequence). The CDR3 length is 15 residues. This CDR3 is CASSLWAGSIHEQFF. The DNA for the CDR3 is TGTGCCAGCAGTTTGTGGGCAGGGTCTATCCATGAGCAGTTCTTC.

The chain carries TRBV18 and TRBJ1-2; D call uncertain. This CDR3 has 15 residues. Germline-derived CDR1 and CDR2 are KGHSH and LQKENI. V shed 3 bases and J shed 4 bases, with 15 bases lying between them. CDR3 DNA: TGTGCCAGCTCACCCGATACTGGGTTCAGCTATGGCTACACCTTC. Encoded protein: CASSPDTGFSYGYTF.

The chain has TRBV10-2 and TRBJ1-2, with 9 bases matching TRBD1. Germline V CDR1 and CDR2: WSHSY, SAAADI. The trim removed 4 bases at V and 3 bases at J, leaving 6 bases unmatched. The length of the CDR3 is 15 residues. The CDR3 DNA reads TGCGCCAGCAGTGTCGACAGGGGGAGTTACTATGGCTACACCTTC. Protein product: CASSVDRGSYYGYTF.

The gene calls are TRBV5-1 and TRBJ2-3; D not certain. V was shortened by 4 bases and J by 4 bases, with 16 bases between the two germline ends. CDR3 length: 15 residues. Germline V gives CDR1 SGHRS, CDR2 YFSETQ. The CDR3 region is CASSMGSPAADTQYF. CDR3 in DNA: TGCGCCAGCAGCATGGGGTCCCCGGCGGCAGATACGCAGTATTTT.

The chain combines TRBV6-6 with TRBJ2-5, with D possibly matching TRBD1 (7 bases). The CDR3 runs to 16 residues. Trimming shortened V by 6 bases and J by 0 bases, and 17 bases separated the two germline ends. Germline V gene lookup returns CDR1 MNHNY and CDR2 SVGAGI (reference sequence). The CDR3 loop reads CASSRGDRIYQETQYF. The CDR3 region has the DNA TGTGCCAGCAGCAGGGGGGACCGGATTTACCAAGAGACCCAGTACTTC.

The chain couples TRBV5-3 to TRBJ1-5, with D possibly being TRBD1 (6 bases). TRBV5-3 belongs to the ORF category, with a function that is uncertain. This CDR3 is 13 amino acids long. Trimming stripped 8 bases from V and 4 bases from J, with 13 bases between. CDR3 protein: CASCDRWNQPQHF. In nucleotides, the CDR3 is TGTGCCAGTTGCGACAGGTGGAATCAGCCCCAGCATTTT.

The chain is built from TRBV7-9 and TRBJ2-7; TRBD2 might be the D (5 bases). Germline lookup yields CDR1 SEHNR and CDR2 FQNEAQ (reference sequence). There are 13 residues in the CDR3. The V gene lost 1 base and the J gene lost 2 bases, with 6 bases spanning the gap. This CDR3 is CASSLGGTYEQYF. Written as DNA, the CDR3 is TGTGCCAGCAGCTTAGGAGGGACCTACGAGCAGTACTTC.

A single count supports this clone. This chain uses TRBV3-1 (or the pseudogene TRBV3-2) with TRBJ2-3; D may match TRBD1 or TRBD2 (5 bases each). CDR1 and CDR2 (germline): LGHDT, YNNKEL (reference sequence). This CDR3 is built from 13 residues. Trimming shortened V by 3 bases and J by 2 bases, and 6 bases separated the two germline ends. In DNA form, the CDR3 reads TGTGCCAGCAGCCACGGGGCCACAGATACGCAGTATTTT. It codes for CASSHGATDTQYF.

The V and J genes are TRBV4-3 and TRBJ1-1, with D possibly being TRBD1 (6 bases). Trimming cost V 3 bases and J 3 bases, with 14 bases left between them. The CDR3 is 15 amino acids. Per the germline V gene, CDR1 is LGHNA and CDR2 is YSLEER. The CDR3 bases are TGCGCCAGCAGCCAGGGCCGGGGGGCCTACACTGAAGCTTTCTTT. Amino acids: CASSQGRGAYTEAFF.

The CDR3 DNA sequence: TGTGCCAGCAGCACAGGACTCCTGACGACCTACAATGAGCAGTTCTTC. This codes for CASSTGLLTTYNEQFF. The V and J genes are TRBV5-6 and TRBJ2-1; D may be TRBD1 or TRBD2 (5 bases each). The CDR3 covers 16 residues. V lost 4 bases and J lost 2, with 16 bases in between. The germline V gene encodes CDR1 SGHDT and CDR2 YYEEEE.